The next 22 T cell receptor beta chains were all read from a single sample in a study of T cells after yellow fever vaccination. TCRdb recomputed calls from the 5' RACE reads with MiXCR, one row per CDR3 protein. The profile shows some 400,000 distinct CDR3 sequences, 18% of them singletons. The sequencing used PBMCs, collected before the yellow fever booster vaccination. The receptors come from a young man who received the YFV17D yellow fever vaccine.

This rearrangement joins TRBV27 to TRBJ1-6; maybe TRBD1 (6 bases). Germline CDR1 and CDR2: MNHEY and SMNVEV (reference sequence). V was trimmed by 6 bases and J by 14 bases, leaving 23 bases between them. This CDR3 is 15 amino acids long. Written as DNA, the CDR3 is TGTGCCAGCAGCCCCGGGGGCGGAGAGGGGAGGGCCCTCCACTTT. As protein: CASSPGGGEGRALHF.

The V and J genes are TRBV4-1 and TRBJ2-3, with TRBD2 identical over 10 bases. V shed 0 bases, J shed 5 bases, and the junction held 11 bases outside the gene matches. Germline values: CDR1 MGHRA, CDR2 YSYEKL. This CDR3 has 18 residues. CDR3 region: CASSQDFRAGGLVDTQYF. The CDR3 DNA follows: TGCGCCAGCAGCCAAGATTTCCGAGCGGGGGGGCTTGTAGATACGCAGTATTTT.

The rearrangement links TRBV4-2 to TRBJ2-5; 7 bases line up with TRBD1. Germline assignment: CDR1 LGHNA and CDR2 YNFKEQ. The V and J ends lost 0 bases and 4 bases, in that order; junction bases with no gene match: 2. The CDR3 spans 14 residues. CDR3 sequence (DNA): TGTGCCAGCAGCCAAGATCACAGGGGAGAGACCCAGTACTTC. This gives the protein CASSQDHRGETQYF.

The V gene is TRBV6-6, the J gene TRBJ2-4, with D possibly matching TRBD1 (6 bases). The germline CDR1 and CDR2 sequences are MNHNY and SVGAGI (reference sequence). CDR3 size: 15 residues. The V and J ends lost 6 bases and 2 bases respectively, with 14 bases between them. CDR3 in amino acids: CASRPGQPPKNIQYF. In nucleotides, the CDR3 is TGTGCCAGCAGACCTGGACAGCCTCCCAAAAACATTCAGTACTTC.

This clonotype appeared many times. The gene calls are TRBV7-2 and TRBJ1-1; TRBD1 is a possible D gene (6 bases). With 4 bases removed from V and 7 bases from J, the gap between germline ends came to 10 bases. Germline lookup yields CDR1 SGHTA and CDR2 FQGNSA. The CDR3 length is 12 residues. CDR3 amino acids: CASSSTGNEAFF. The CDR3 DNA reads as TGTGCCAGCAGCTCTACAGGGAATGAAGCTTTCTTT.

V is TRBV24-1 and J is TRBJ2-5; D ambiguous. The CDR3 has 13 amino acids. V dropped 9 bases and J dropped 4 bases, with 14 bases sitting between them. From germline, CDR1 is KGHDR and CDR2 SFDVKD. CDR3 protein: CATGVGFGETQYF. CDR3 coding DNA: TGTGCCACCGGGGTGGGTTTTGGAGAGACCCAGTACTTC.

This clonotype was counted ten times or more. The chain has TRBV7-9 and TRBJ2-7; 9 nucleotides match TRBD2. J lost 0 bases, V lost 5 bases, and 8 bases had no gene match. Germline lookup yields CDR1 SEHNR and CDR2 FQNEAQ (reference sequence). This CDR3 is 16 amino acids long. CDR3 protein: CASSVWGLASSYEQYF. DNA for the CDR3: TGTGCCAGCAGCGTATGGGGACTAGCCAGCTCCTACGAGCAGTACTTC.

There are a few counts of this clonotype. The chain has TRBV14 and TRBJ1-1; D gene ambiguous. Between the trimmed V and J ends, which lost 6 bases and 1 base, there was a span of 6 bases. Germline loops: CDR1 SGHDN, CDR2 FVKESK. The CDR3 runs to 12 residues. CDR3 in amino acids: CASSPPNTEAFF. The CDR3 DNA is TGTGCCAGCAGTCCCCCGAACACTGAAGCTTTCTTT. Combining the CDR3 with reference TRBV14 and TRBJ1-1 gives the whole variable domain EAGVTQFPSHSVIEKGQTVTLRCDPISGHDNLYWYRRVMGKEIKFLLHFVKESKQDESGMPNNRFLAERTGGTYSTLKVQPAELEDSGVYFCASSPPNTEAFFGQGTRLTVV.

In this sample, this clonotype turned up many times. The J gene is TRBJ2-5, the V gene TRBV7-2; D tentatively reads TRBD1 or TRBD2 (5 bases each). V dropped 3 bases and J dropped 5 bases, with 13 bases sitting between them. CDR3 size: 14 residues. CDR1 is SGHTA and CDR2 is FQGNSA in the germline V gene. DNA for the CDR3: TGTGCCAGCAGCTTGGGGGACCCCCGGGAGACCCAGTACTTC. This codes for CASSLGDPRETQYF.

This CDR3 reads CASEAKGQGSGDTQYF. CDR3 DNA sequence: TGCGCCAGCGAGGCCAAAGGACAGGGTTCAGGGGATACGCAGTATTTT. The chain couples TRBV23-1 to TRBJ2-3; 8 positions match TRBD1. TRBV23-1 is noted as an ORF with a role that remains uncertain. The ends lost 8 bases at V and 6 bases at J; junction bases unmatched: 16. CDR3 length equals 16 residues.

The J gene is TRBJ1-5, the V gene TRBV20-1; D may be TRBD1 (6 bases). The CDR3 totals 14 residues. Germline V lookup: CDR1 DFQATT, CDR2 SNEGSKA (reference sequence). V was cut by 5 bases and J by 3 bases, with 14 bases left in between. DNA of the CDR3: TGCAGTGCTCTTCAGGGGTCCTTCAATCAGCCCCAGCATTTT. It translates to CSALQGSFNQPQHF.

This chain uses TRBV7-2 with TRBJ2-7; 10 bases line up with TRBD2. CDR1 and CDR2 from the germline V gene are SGHTA and FQGNSA. Losses at the gene ends were 2 bases for V and 4 bases for J; bases not matched to a gene: 5. The CDR3 is 15 amino acids. This CDR3 is CASSLQRGGFYEQYF. CDR3 coding DNA: TGTGCCAGCAGCTTACAGCGGGGGGGCTTTTACGAGCAGTACTTC. Drawing the rest from reference TRBV7-2 and TRBJ2-7, the complete variable domain is GAGVSQSPSNKVTEKGKDVELRCDPISGHTALYWYRQSLGQGLEFLIYFQGNSAPDKSGLPSDRFSAERTGGSVSTLTIQRTQQEDSAVYLCASSLQRGGFYEQYFGPGTRLTVT.

The rearrangement joins TRBV24-1 to TRBJ2-4, with no clear D. V lost 4 bases to trimming and J lost 6 bases, with 9 bases between them. This CDR3 has 13 amino acids. The germline V gene has CDR1 KGHDR and CDR2 SFDVKD. CDR3 coding DNA: TGTGCCACCAGTGAGAGAAGTCCAAACATTCAGTACTTC. Translation gives CATSERSPNIQYF.

This clonotype occurred a few times. The CDR3 nucleotides are TGTGCCAGCAGCTTAGGTCCCCGGGATGGCTACACCTTC. It specifies CASSLGPRDGYTF. This chain connects TRBV7-9 to TRBJ1-2; D unresolved. CDR1 is SEHNR and CDR2 is FQNEAQ in the germline V gene (reference sequence). This CDR3 comprises 13 residues. The V and J ends lost 1 base and 6 bases respectively, with 9 bases between them. The full variable domain, with the rest looked up from reference TRBV7-9 and TRBJ1-2, is DTGVSQNPRHKITKRGQNVTFRCDPISEHNRLYWYRQTLGQGPEFLTYFQNEAQLEKSRLLSDRFSAERPKGSFSTLEIQRTEQGDSAMYLCASSLGPRDGYTFGSGTRLTVV.

This clonotype was seen a handful of times. The V gene is TRBV11-1, the J gene TRBJ2-1; weak D call: TRBD1 (5 bases). Trimming cost V 2 bases and J 5 bases, with 28 bases left between them. CDR3 size: 20 residues. Germline-derived CDR1 and CDR2 are SGHAT and FQDESV (reference sequence). CDR3 DNA: TGTGCCAGCAGCTTACTTCCCATGCAGGGTGGCGATAGGTCACACAATGAGCAGTTCTTC. The encoded protein is CASSLLPMQGGDRSHNEQFF. The variable domain in full, completed from reference TRBV11-1 and TRBJ2-1, reads EAEVAQSPRYKITEKSQAVAFWCDPISGHATLYWYRQILGQGPELLVQFQDESVVDDSQLPKDRFSAERLKGVDSTLKIQPAELGDSAMYLCASSLLPMQGGDRSHNEQFFGPGTRLTVL.

The chain recombines TRBV15 with TRBJ2-1; TRBD2 might be the D (7 bases). The V gene's germline CDR1 is LNHNV and CDR2 YYDKDF (reference sequence). The CDR3 length is 14 residues. The germline V and J ends were trimmed by 5 bases and 2 bases, with 10 bases remaining between them. Here the CDR3 reads CATSGGATYNEQFF. The CDR3 DNA reads TGTGCCACCAGCGGGGGGGCCACCTACAATGAGCAGTTCTTC.

This clonotype was seen once. The gene calls are TRBV7-2 and TRBJ1-3; no reliable D call. The germline CDR1 and CDR2 sequences are SGHTA and FQGNSA. The CDR3 runs 16 residues. V was cut by 5 bases and J by 2 bases, with 16 bases left in between. The CDR3 bases are TGTGCCAGCAGCGCAGGACCCGGGAGAGCTGGAAACACCATATATTTT. It encodes CASSAGPGRAGNTIYF.

This clonotype has at least ten counts. This chain links TRBV20-1 with TRBJ2-1, with a tentative D call TRBD1 (5 bases). This CDR3 contains 15 residues. V was trimmed by 6 bases and J by 4 bases, leaving 19 bases between them. CDR1 and CDR2 (germline): DFQATT, SNEGSKA (reference sequence). DNA of the CDR3: TGCAGTGCCCCCTCAAACCCAGGGAAATACAATGAGCAGTTCTTC. Protein sequence: CSAPSNPGKYNEQFF.

The CDR3 loop reads CASSQDPVWYGYTF. The CDR3, as DNA: TGCGCCAGCAGCCAAGATCCAGTGTGGTATGGCTACACCTTC. The chain employs TRBV4-3 and TRBJ1-2, with D hard to call. Germline CDR1 LGHNA, CDR2 YSLEER. CDR3 length: 14 amino acids. Between the trimmed V and J ends, which lost 0 bases and 5 bases, there was a span of 10 bases.

The chain carries TRBV4-1 and TRBJ1-2; a weak D match, TRBD1 (6 bases). This CDR3 is 15 amino acids long. V lost 2 bases to trimming and J lost 5 bases, with 15 bases between them. Germline V gene sequence: CDR1 MGHRA, CDR2 YSYEKL. The DNA for the CDR3 is TGCGCCAGCAGCCAACTAGGACAGACGATTTATGGCTACACCTTC. This encodes CASSQLGQTIYGYTF.

The chain combines TRBV18 with TRBJ2-7; the D gene is possibly TRBD2 (5 bases). The ends were cut back, 3 bases at V and 2 bases at J, with 14 bases in the middle. CDR1 is KGHSH, CDR2 LQKENI, per germline. The CDR3 length is 15 residues. This CDR3 is CASSPGQSSAYEQYF. Here the CDR3 DNA reads TGTGCCAGCTCACCCGGGCAGAGTAGCGCCTACGAGCAGTACTTC.

The chain couples TRBV7-2 to TRBJ1-1; tentatively, D is TRBD1 (5 bases). The germline V and J ends were trimmed by 1 base and 4 bases, with 10 bases remaining between them. The CDR3 has 14 amino acids. Germline CDR1 SGHTA, CDR2 FQGNSA. The chain's CDR3 is CASSLGGEVTEAFF. CDR3 coding DNA: TGTGCCAGCAGCTTAGGGGGCGAGGTCACTGAAGCTTTCTTT.